This T cell receptor (beta chain) was retrieved from a study of regulatory T cells in long-lasting Graves disease. Time point reported: newly diagnosed GD, antithyroid drugs for less than 3 months. Construction of the TCR library relied on RNA isolated from PBMCs. An endocrinology department in Xi'an, China, supplied the patients. This clonotype was counted ten times or more. V was pared by 3 bases and J by 3 bases, with 3 bases of the junction left unmatched. The CDR3 is 15 residues long. The germline gives CDR1 MDHEN, CDR2 SYDVKM. Combining iRepertoire HTBI primers with Arm-PCR of CDR3 regions, the authors built TCR beta libraries. TCRdb re-analysed the multiplex PCR reads in MiXCR, keeping a single row per CDR3 protein. This table has about 420,000 distinct CDR3 sequences, about a sixth appearing once. These sequences were also reported in another study, on T cells in Graves' hyperthyroidism and ophthalmopathy. This second study says: Researchers barred patients who had uncontrolled infection, other autoimmune disease, pregnancy or lactation. Researchers report that a 13 V-J model separated ophthalmopathy from stable hyperthyroidism.

The clonotype was recovered from a woman between 18 and 30 years old with Graves disease. The input for sequencing was peripheral blood mononuclear cells (PBMCs), taken at new diagnosis, from a patient treated with antithyroid drugs. This chain links TRBV28 with TRBJ1-1; TRBD1 aligns across 11 bases. CDR3 residues: CASSLGTGGYTEAFF. CDR3 DNA sequence: TGTGCCAGCAGTTTGGGGACAGGGGGGTACACTGAAGCTTTCTTT. Full variable domain (outside the CDR3, taken from reference TRBV28 and TRBJ1-1): DVKVTQSSRYLVKRTGEKVFLECVQDMDHENMFWYRQDPGLGLRLIYFSYDVKMKEKGDIPEGYSVSREKKERFSLILESASTNQTSMYLCASSLGTGGYTEAFFGQGTRLTVV.